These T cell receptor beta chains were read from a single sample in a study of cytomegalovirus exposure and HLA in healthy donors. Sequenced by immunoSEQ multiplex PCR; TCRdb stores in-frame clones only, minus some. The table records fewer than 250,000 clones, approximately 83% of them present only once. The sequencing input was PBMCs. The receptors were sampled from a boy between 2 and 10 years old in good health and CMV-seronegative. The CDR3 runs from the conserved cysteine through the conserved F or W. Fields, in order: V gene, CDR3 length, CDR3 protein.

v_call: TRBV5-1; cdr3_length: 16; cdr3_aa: CASSREAGGVYNEQFF
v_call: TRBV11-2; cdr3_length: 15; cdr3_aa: CASSFTFRGLREQYF
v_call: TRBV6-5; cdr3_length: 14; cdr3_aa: CASRRGFQVYEQYF
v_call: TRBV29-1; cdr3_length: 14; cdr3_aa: CSVAPGQDYYEQYF
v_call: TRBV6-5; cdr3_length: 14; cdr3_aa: CASSPYGNSYEQYF
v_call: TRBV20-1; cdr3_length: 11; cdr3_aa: CSASTSGGMDF
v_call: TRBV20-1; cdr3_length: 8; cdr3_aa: CSANQWLF
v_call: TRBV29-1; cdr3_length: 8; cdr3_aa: CSVAEAFF
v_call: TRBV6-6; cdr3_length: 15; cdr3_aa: CASSTGVAGGYEQYF
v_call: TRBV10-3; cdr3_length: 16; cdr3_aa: CAISEGQGVIAYEQYF
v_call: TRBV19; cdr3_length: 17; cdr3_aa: CASSIIAGGERNQPQHF
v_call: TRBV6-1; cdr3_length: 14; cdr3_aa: CASSTGAYQETQYF
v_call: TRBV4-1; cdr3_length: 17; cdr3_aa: CASSPILQGPGYYGYTF
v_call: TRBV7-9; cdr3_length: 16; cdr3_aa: CASSLATGQGNTEAFF
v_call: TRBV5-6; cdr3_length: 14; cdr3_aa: CASSPGQPPVTQYF
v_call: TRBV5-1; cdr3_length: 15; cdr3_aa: CASSLSPVYQETQYF
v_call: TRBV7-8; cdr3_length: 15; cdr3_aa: CASSFSRTTNEKLFF
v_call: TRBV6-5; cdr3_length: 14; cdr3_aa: CASRSDRYHQPQHF
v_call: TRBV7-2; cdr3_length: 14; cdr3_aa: CASRTGSETGELFF
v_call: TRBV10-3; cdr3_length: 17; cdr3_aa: CAISTGTSGKSTDTQYF
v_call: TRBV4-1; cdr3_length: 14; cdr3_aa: CASSQEPEIGEQYF
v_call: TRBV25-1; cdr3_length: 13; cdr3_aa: CASSSLPNEKLFF
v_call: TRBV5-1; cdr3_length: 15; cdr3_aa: CASSLGFRQTDTIYF
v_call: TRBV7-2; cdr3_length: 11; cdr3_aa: CASSPQETQYF
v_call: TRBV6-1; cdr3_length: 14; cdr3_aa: CASSEGGGSQPQHF
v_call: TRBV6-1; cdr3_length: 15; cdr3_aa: CASSEGTGSNEKLFF
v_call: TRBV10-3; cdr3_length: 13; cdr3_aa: CAIKRDGNEKLFF
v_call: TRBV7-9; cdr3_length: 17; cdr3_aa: CASSQAASTYSNQPQHF
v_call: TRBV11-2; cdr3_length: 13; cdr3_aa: CASSPGTSGEQYF
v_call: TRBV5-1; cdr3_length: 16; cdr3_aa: CASSSTSSAGANVLTF
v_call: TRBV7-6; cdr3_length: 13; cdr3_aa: CASSFSSSYEQYF
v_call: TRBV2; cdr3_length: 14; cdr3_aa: CASSVLGAVEKLFF
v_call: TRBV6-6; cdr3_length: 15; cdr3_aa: CASSSRQGTTDTQYF
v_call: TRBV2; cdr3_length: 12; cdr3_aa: CASIWATGELFF
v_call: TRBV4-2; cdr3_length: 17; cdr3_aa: CASSQDVGGGPHNEQFF
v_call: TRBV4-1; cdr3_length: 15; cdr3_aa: CASSLRQGLIDEQYF
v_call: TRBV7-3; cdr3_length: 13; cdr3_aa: CASSSEGRTEAFF
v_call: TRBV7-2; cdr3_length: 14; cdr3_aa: CASSLTGRENEQFF